The 2 T cell receptor beta chains listed next were all sequenced from one sample in a study of regulatory T cells in long-lasting Graves disease. Relying on iRepertoire HTBI primers and Arm-PCR of CDR3 regions, the team built TCR beta libraries. Each CDR3 protein is one row after TCRdb ran MiXCR on the multiplex PCR reads. The sample gives around 460,000 distinct CDR3 sequences, 20% to 25% of which show up once; around 12% is in the top ten. The time point is: persistent/refractory GD, antithyroid drugs over 5 years with positive TRAb. Preparation of the TCR library used RNA extracted from PBMCs. The input for sequencing was peripheral blood mononuclear cells (PBMCs), taken when the disease was refractory, from a patient treated with antithyroid drugs. The source of these receptors is a female donor with Graves disease.

A word on this clonotype: This may come from a read error, since a much larger clone is one base off. It is likely a read error, because the conserved phenylalanine at the end of the CDR3 is missing. The chain recombines TRBV7-8 with TRBJ1-1, with unresolved D. Germline loops: CDR1 SGHVS, CDR2 FQNEAQ. There are 13 residues in the CDR3. V was shortened by 5 bases and J by 0 bases, with 7 bases between the two germline ends. CDR3 DNA: TGTGCCAGCAGCCCAGTACTGAACACTGAAGCTTTCCTT. As protein: CASSPVLNTEAFL.

This clonotype has a handful of counts. The chain carries TRBV7-2 and TRBJ2-7; D might be TRBD1 (5 bases). This CDR3 contains 16 residues. Germline V CDR1 and CDR2: SGHTA, FQGNSA. The V end lost 1 base, the J end lost 0 bases, and 13 bases lay between the germline ends. The CDR3 reads CASSLEIGALSYEQYF. The CDR3 DNA reads as TGTGCCAGCAGCTTAGAGATAGGGGCCCTCTCCTACGAGCAGTACTTC.